This T cell receptor (beta chain) was obtained from a study of patients and donors after allogeneic stem cell transplantation. This clonotype was counted only a few times. TCRdb re-analysed the RT-PCR reads in MiXCR, keeping a single row per CDR3 protein. The table has tens of thousands of distinct CDR3 sequences, about an eighth seen once. The sequencing sample was made of blood, either unsorted or a sorted T cell fraction (not recorded which). The receptor was isolated from a human donor who was either an allogeneic HSCT recipient or a stem cell or donor lymphocyte infusion donor (not recorded which). It is not recorded whose cells these are; they may come from a transplant donor.

The DNA for the CDR3 is TGTGCCACCGGGGTCGAGAGGGGAAAAGACAATGAGCAGTTCTTC. Translating gives CATGVERGKDNEQFF. The chain carries TRBV27 and TRBJ2-1; D may correspond to TRBD1 or TRBD2 (5 bases each). This CDR3 spans 15 amino acids. Trimming removed 10 bases at V and 5 bases at J, with 21 bases between. The germline V gene encodes CDR1 MNHEY and CDR2 SMNVEV (reference sequence).